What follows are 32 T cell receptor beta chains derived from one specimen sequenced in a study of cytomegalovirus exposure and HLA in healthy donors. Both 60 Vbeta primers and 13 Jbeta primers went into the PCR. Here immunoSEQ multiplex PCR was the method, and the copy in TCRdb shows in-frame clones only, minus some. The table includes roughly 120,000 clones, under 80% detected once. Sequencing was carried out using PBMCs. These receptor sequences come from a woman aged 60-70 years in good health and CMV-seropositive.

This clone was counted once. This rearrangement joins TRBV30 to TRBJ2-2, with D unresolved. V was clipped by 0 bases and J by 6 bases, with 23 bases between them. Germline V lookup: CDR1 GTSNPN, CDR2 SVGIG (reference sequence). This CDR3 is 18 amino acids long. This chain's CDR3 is CAWSVRRNSPQVAGELFF. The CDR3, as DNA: TGTGCCTGGAGTGTACGCAGGAACTCGCCTCAGGTCGCCGGGGAGCTGTTTTTT.

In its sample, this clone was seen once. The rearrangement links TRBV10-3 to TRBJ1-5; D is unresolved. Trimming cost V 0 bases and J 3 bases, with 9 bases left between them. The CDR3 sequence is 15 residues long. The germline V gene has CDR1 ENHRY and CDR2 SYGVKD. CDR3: CAISESVQPNQPQHF. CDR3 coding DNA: TGTGCCATCAGTGAGTCGGTACAGCCCAATCAGCCCCAGCATTTT.

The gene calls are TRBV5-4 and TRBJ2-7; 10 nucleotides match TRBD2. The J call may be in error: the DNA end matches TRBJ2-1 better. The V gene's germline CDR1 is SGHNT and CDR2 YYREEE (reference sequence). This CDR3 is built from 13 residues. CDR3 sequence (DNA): TGTGCCAGCAGCGCACTAGCGGGAAGGGACCAGTTCTTC. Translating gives CASSALAGRDQFF.

CDR3 DNA sequence: TGTGCCAGCAGCTTGTATGGCGCGGGGGGGGATACGCAGTATTTT. The encoded protein is CASSLYGAGGDTQYF. The chain combines TRBV5-4 with TRBJ2-3; 9 bases agree with TRBD2. V shed 1 base, J shed 6 bases, and the junction held 6 bases outside the gene matches. Germline CDR1 is SGHNT and CDR2 is YYREEE (reference sequence). The length of the CDR3 is 15 residues.

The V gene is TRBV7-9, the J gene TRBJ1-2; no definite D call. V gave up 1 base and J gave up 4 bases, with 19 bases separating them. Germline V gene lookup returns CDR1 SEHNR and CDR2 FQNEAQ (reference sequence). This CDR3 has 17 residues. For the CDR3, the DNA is TGTGCCAGCAGCTTAGGTAGCGGTTTAGGACCGCTCTATGGCTACACCTTC. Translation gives CASSLGSGLGPLYGYTF.

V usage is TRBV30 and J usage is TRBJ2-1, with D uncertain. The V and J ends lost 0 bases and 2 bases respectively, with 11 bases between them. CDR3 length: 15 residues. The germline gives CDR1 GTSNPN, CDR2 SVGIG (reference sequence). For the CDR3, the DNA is TGTGCCTGGAGTGTTCAACTGTATACCTACAATGAGCAGTTCTTC. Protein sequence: CAWSVQLYTYNEQFF.

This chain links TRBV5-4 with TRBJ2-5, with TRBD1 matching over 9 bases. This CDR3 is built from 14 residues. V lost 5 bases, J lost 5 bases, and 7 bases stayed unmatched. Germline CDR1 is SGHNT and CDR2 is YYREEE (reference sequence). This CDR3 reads CASSRQGVEETQYF. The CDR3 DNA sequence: TGTGCCAGCAGTCGACAGGGGGTGGAGGAGACCCAGTACTTC. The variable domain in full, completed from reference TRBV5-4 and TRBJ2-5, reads ETGVTQSPTHLIKTRGQQVTLRCSSQSGHNTVSWYQQALGQGPQFIFQYYREEENGRGNFPPRFSGLQFPNYSSELNVNALELDDSALYLCASSRQGVEETQYFGPGTRLLVL.

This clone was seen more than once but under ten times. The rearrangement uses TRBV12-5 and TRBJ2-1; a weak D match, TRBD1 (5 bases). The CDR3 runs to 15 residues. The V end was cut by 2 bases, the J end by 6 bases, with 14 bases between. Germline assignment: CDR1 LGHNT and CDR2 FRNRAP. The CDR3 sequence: CASGLCPGPCNEQFF. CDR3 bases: TGTGCTAGTGGTTTGTGCCCAGGGCCCTGCAATGAGCAGTTCTTC.

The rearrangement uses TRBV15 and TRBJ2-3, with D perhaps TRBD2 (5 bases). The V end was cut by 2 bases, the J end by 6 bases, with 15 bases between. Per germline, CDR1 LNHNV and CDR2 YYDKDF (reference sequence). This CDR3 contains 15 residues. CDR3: CATSRSLAGADTQYF. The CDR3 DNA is TGTGCCACCAGCAGAAGCCTCGCGGGTGCGGATACGCAGTATTTT.

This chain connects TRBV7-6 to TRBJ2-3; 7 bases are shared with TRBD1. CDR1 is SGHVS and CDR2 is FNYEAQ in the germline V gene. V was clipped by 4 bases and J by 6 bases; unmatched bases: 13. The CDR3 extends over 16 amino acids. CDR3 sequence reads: CASSSIPTGATDTQYF. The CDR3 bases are TGTGCCAGCAGCTCAATACCCACAGGGGCGACGGATACGCAGTATTTT. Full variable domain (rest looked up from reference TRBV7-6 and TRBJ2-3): GAGVSQSPRYKVTKRGQDVALRCDPISGHVSLYWYRQALGQGPEFLTYFNYEAQQDKSGLPNDRFSAERPEGSISTLTIQRTEQRDSAMYRCASSSIPTGATDTQYFGPGTRLTVL.

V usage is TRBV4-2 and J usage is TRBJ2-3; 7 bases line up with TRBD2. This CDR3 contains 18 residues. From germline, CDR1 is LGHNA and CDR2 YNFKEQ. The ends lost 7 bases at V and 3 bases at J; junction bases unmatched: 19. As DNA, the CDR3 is TGTGCCAGCAACCCGGGCCCTAGCGGCTCCCTTGGGACAGATACGCAGTATTTT. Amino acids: CASNPGPSGSLGTDTQYF.

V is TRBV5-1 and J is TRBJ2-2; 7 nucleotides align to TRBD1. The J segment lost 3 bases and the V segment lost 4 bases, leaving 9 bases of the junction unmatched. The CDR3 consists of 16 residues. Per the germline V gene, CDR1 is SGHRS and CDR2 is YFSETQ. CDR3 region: CASSLRGTDYTGELFF. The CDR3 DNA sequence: TGCGCCAGCAGCCTGAGGGGGACAGACTACACCGGGGAGCTGTTTTTT.

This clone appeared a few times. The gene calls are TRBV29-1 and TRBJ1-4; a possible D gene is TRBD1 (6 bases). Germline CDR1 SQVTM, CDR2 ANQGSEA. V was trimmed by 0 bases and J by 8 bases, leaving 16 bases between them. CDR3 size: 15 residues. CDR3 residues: CSVEDRQGLGEKLFF. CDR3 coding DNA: TGCAGCGTTGAAGATCGTCAGGGGCTAGGCGAAAAACTGTTTTTT.

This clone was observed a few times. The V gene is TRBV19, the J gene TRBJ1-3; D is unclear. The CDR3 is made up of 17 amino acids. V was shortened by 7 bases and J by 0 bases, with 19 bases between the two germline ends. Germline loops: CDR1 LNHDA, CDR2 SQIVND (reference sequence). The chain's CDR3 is CASTLFGAGFSGNTIYF. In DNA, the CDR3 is TGTGCCAGTACCCTCTTTGGCGCGGGGTTCTCTGGAAACACCATATATTTT.

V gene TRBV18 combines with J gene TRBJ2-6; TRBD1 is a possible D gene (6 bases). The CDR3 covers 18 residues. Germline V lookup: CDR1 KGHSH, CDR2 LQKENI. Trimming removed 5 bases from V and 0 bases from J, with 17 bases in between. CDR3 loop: CASSTITGHLSGANVLTF. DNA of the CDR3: TGTGCCAGCTCAACTATAACGGGACACCTCTCTGGGGCCAACGTCCTGACTTTC.

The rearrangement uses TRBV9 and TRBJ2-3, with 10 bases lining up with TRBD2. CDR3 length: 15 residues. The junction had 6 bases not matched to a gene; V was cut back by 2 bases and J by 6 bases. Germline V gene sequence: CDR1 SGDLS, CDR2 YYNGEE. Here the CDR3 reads CASSVGLAVFDTQYF. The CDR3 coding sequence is TGTGCCAGCAGCGTCGGACTAGCGGTTTTCGATACGCAGTATTTT. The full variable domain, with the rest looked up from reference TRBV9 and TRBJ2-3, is DSGVTQTPKHLITATGQRVTLRCSPRSGDLSVYWYQQSLDQGLQFLIQYYNGEERAKGNILERFSAQQFPDLHSELNLSSLELGDSALYFCASSVGLAVFDTQYFGPGTRLTVL.

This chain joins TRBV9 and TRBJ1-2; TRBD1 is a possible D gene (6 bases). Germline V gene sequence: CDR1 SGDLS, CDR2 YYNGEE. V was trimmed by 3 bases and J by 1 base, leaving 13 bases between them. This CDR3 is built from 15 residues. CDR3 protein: CASSATGNHNYGYTF. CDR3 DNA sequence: TGTGCCAGCAGCGCAACAGGGAACCATAACTATGGCTACACCTTC.

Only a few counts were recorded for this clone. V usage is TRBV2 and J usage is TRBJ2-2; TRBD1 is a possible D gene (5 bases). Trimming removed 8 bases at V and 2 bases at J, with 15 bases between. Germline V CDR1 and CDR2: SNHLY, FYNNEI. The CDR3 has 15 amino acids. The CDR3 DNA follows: TGTGCCAGCCAGAGACAGTGGGTAAACACCGGGGAGCTGTTTTTT. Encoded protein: CASQRQWVNTGELFF.

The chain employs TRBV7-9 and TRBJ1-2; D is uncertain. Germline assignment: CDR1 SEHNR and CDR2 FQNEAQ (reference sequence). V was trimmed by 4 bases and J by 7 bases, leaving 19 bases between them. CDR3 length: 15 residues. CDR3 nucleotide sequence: TGTGCCAGCAGCTCCCCACTGACTGTGGTCTTTGGCTACACCTTC. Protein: CASSSPLTVVFGYTF.

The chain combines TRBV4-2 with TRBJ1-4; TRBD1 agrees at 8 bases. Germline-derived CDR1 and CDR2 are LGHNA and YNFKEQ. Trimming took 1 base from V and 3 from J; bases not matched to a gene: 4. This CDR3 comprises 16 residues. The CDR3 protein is CASSQGQGTANEKLFF. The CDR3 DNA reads TGTGCCAGCAGCCAAGGACAGGGGACGGCTAATGAAAAACTGTTTTTT.

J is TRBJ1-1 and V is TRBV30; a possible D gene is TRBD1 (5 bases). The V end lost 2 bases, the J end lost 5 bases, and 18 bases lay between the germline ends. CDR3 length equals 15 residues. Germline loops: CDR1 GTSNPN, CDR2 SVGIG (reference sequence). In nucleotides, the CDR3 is TGTGCCTGGAGTCACCACACCTCCGGGGGGACTGAAGCTTTCTTT. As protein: CAWSHHTSGGTEAFF.

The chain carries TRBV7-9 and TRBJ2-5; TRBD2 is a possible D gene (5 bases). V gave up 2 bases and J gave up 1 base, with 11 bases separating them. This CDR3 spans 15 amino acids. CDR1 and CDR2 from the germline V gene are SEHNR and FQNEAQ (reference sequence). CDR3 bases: TGTGCCAGCAGCTTATTCGGCGGGCTCCAAGAGACCCAGTACTTC. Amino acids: CASSLFGGLQETQYF.

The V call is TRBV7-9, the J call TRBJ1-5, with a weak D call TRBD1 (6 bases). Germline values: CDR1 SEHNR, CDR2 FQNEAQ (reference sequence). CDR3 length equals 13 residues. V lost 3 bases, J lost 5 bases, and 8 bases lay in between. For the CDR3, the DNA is TGTGCCAGCAGCTTGGCAGGGGATCAGCCCCAGCATTTT. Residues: CASSLAGDQPQHF.

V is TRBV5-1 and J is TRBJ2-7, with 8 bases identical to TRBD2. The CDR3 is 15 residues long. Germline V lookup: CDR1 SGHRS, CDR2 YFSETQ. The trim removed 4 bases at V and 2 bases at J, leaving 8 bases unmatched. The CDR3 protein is CASSLTLAGPYEQYF. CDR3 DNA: TGCGCCAGCAGCCTAACCTTAGCGGGGCCCTACGAGCAGTACTTC.

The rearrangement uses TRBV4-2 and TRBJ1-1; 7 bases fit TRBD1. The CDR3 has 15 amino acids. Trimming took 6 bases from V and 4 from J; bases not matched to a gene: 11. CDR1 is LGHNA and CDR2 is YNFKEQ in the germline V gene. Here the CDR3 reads CASSPRNRGVTEAFF. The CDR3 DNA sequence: TGTGCCAGCAGTCCAAGGAACAGGGGTGTCACTGAAGCTTTCTTT.

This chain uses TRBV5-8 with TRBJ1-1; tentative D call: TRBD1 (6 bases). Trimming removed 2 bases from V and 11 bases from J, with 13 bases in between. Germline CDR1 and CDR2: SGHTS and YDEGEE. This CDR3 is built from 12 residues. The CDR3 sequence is CASSFLGQRAFF. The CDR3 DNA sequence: TGTGCCAGCAGCTTCCTAGGACAGAGGGCTTTCTTT. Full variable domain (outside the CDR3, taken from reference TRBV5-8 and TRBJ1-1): EAGVTQSPTHLIKTRGQQATLRCSPISGHTSVYWYQQALGLGLQFLLWYDEGEERNRGNFPPRFSGRQFPNYSSELNVNALELEDSALYLCASSFLGQRAFFGQGTRLTVV.

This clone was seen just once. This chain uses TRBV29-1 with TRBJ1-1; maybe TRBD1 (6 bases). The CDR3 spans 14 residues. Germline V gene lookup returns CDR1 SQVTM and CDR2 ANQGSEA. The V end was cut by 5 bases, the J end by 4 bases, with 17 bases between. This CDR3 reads CSVILTEGGTEAFF. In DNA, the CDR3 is TGCAGCGTTATCCTTACAGAAGGGGGCACTGAAGCTTTCTTT.

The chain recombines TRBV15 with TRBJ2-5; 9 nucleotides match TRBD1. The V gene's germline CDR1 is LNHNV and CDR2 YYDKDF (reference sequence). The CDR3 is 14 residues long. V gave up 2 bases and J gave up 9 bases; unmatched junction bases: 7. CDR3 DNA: TGTGCCACCAGCAGATCCGGACAGGGGAGGGCCCAGTACTTC. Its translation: CATSRSGQGRAQYF.

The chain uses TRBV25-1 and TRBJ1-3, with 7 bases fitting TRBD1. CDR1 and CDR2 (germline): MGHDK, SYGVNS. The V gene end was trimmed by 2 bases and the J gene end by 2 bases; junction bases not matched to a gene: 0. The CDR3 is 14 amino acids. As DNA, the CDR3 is TGTGCCAGCAGTGAAACAGGGGCTGGAAACACCATATATTTT. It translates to CASSETGAGNTIYF.

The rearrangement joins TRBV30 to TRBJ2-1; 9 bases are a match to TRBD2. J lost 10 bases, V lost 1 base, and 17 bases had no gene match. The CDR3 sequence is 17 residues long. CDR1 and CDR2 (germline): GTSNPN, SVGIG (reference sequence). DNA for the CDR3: TGTGCCTGGAGTGCTCGGTCTAGTACTAGCGGGCTCGGGGAGCAGTTCTTC. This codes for CAWSARSSTSGLGEQFF.

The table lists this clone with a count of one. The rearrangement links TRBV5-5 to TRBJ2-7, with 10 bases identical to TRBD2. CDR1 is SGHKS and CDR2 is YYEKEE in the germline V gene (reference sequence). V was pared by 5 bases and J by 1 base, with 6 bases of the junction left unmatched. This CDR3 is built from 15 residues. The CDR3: CASRLGLAASYEQYF. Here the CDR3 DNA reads TGTGCCAGCAGACTCGGACTAGCGGCGTCCTACGAGCAGTACTTC.

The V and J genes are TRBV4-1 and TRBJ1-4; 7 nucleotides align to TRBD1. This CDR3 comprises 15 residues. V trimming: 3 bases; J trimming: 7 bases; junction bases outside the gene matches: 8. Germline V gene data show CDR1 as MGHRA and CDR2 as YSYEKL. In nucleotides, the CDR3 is TGCGCCAGCAGCCACCTCAGGGGGTCGGGTGAAAAACTGTTTTTT. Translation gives CASSHLRGSGEKLFF.